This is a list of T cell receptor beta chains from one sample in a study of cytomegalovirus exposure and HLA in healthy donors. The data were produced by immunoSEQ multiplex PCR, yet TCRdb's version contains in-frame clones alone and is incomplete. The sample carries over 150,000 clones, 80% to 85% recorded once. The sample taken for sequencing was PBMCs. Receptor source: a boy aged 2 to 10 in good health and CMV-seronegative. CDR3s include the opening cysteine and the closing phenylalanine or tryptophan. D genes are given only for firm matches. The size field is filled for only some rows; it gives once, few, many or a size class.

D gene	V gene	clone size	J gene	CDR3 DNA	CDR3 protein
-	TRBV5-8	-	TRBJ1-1	TGTGCCAGCAGCTTGTGGCGGCCGGTCATGAACACTGAAGCTTTCTTT	CASSLWRPVMNTEAFF
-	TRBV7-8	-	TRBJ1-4	TGTGCCAGCAGCTCGAGGGGGAAATCCGGAAAACTGTTTTTT	CASSSRGKSGKLFF
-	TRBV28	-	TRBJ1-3	TGTGCCAGCAGTTTCCAAAGCGGGACCCTTGGAAACACCATATATTTT	CASSFQSGTLGNTIYF
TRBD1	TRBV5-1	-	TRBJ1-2	TGCGCCAGCAGCTTGGCCGGGACAGGGGGGGATGGCTACACCTTC	CASSLAGTGGDGYTF
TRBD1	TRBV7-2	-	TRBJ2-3	TGTGCCAGCACCCCGACAGGGTGGGCCACAGATACGCAGTATTTT	CASTPTGWATDTQYF
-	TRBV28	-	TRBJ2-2	TGTGCCAGCAGTTTGCCTCTCACAGAGTCGAACACCGGGGAGCTGTTTTTT	CASSLPLTESNTGELFF
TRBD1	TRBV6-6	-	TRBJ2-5	TGTGCCAGCAGTTACTGGACAGGGGTAGAGACCCAGTACTTC	CASSYWTGVETQYF
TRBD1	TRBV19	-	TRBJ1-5	TGTGCCAGTAGTGCTAGACAGGGTAGCAATCAGCCCCAGCATTTT	CASSARQGSNQPQHF
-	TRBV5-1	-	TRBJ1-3	TGCGCCAGCAGCTTGGGGGCAACTGGAAACACCATATATTTT	CASSLGATGNTIYF
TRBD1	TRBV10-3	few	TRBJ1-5	TGTGCCATCAGTGAGGACAGGGGTTATAGCAATCAGCCCCAGCATTTT	CAISEDRGYSNQPQHF
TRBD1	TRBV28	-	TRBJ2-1	TGTGCCAGCAGTTCAGGGGGAACAGGGGGCAGGATCGGTAGGCAGTTCTTC	CASSSGGTGGRIGRQFF
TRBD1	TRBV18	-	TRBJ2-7	TGTGCCAGCTCACTAGACAGGGGCTCCTACGAGCAGTACTTC	CASSLDRGSYEQYF
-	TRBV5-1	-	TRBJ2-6	TGCGCCAGCAGCCTGGAGATCGTAGGGGCTGGGGCCAACGTCCTGACTTTC	CASSLEIVGAGANVLTF
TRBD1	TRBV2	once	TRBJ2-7	TGTGCCAGCAGTTCACCCGGGACAGGGGTGCACGAGCAGTACTTC	CASSSPGTGVHEQYF
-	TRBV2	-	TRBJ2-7	TGTGCCAGCAGTCCAGGGGTTGGCGAGCAGTACTTC	CASSPGVGEQYF
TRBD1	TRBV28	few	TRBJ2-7	TGTGCCAGCAGTTCTGACAGGGGGCGCCCCTACGAGCAGTACTTC	CASSSDRGRPYEQYF
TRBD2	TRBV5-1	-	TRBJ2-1	TGCGCCAGCAGCTTGGGCTATCGGGAGGGCCGATCCTATGAGCAGTTCTTC	CASSLGYREGRSYEQFF
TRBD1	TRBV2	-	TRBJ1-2	TGTGCCAGCAATGACAGGGATTTAGGAGGCTACACCTTC	CASNDRDLGGYTF
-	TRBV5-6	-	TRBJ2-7	TGTGCCAGCAGCCCCCACTCTAGCTCCTACGAGCAGTACTTC	CASSPHSSSYEQYF
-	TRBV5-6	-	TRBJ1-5	TGTGCCAGCAGCTCACTGCCGGGGATGGATCAGCCCCAGCATTTT	CASSSLPGMDQPQHF
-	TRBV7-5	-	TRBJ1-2	TGTGTCAGAAGCTTAGGGACCAGGGAAAACTATGGCTACACCTTC	CVRSLGTRENYGYTF
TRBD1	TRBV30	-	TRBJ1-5	TGTGCCTGGTCCGGGACAGGGATCGGTCAGCCCCAGCATTTT	CAWSGTGIGQPQHF
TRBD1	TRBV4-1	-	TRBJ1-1	TGCGCCAGCAGCTTTCACAGGGGACTGAACACTGAAGCTTTCTTT	CASSFHRGLNTEAFF